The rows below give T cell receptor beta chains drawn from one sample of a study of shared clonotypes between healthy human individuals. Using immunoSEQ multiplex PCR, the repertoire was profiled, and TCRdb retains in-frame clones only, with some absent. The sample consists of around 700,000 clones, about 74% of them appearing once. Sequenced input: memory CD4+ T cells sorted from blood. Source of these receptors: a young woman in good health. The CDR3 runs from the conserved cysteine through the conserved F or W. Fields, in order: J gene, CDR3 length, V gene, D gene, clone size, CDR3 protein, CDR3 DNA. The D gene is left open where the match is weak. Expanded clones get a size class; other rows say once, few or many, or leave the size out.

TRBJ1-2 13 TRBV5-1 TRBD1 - CASSLQGAGGYTF TGCGCCAGCAGCTTGCAGGGGGCAGGTGGCTACACCTTC
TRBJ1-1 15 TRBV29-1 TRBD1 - CSVGGTGTTGTEAFF TGCAGCGTTGGCGGGACAGGCACAACGGGCACTGAAGCTTTCTTT
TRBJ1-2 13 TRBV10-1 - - CASSEAQGYGYTF TGCGCCAGCAGTGAAGCGCAGGGCTATGGCTACACCTTC
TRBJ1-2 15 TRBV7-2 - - CASSPAGLSNYGYTF TGTGCCAGCTCCCCGGCCGGTTTAAGTAACTATGGCTACACCTTC
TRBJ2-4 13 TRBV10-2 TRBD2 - CASRLAEKNIQYF TGCGCCAGCAGACTAGCGGAGAAAAACATTCAGTACTTC
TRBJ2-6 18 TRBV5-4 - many CASSQNSHGESGANVLTF TGTGCCAGCAGCCAAAACAGTCACGGGGAATCTGGGGCCAACGTCCTGACTTTC
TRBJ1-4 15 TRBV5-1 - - CASSPNSATNEKLFF TGCGCCAGCAGCCCGAACAGCGCAACTAATGAAAAACTGTTTTTT
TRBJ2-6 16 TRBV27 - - CASQVDSLSGANVLTF TGTGCCAGCCAGGTGGACTCGCTTTCTGGGGCCAACGTCCTGACTTTC
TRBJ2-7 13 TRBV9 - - CASSVGMTYEQYF TGTGCCAGCAGCGTTGGGATGACCTACGAGCAGTACTTC
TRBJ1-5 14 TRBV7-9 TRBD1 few CASRRDSNNQPQHF TGTGCCAGCAGGCGGGACAGCAACAATCAGCCCCAGCATTTT
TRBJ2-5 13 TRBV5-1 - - CASRAGLQETQYF TGCGCCAGCAGGGCGGGACTCCAAGAGACCCAGTACTTC
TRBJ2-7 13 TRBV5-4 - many CASGLQGAYEQYF TGTGCCAGCGGCTTGCAGGGCGCCTACGAGCAGTACTTC
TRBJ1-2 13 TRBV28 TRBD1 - CASSLLGGDGYTF TGTGCCAGCAGCCTCCTAGGGGGCGATGGCTACACCTTC
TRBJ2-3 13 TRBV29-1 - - CSAEVRDTDTQYF TGCAGCGCCGAGGTGAGGGACACAGATACGCAGTATTTT
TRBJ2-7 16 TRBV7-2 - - CASSPRRGGYSYEQYF TGTGCCAGCAGCCCGAGGAGAGGGGGATACTCCTACGAGCAGTACTTC
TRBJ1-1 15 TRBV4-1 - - CASSRSTLENTEAFF TGCGCCAGCAGCCGCTCGACACTAGAGAACACTGAAGCTTTCTTT
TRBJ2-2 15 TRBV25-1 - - CASSFGHGGTGELFF TGTGCCAGCAGTTTCGGCCATGGGGGCACCGGGGAGCTGTTTTTT
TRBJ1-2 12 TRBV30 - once CAWTGGNYGYTF TGTGCCTGGACAGGTGGTAACTATGGCTACACCTTC
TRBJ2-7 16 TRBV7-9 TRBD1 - CASSPKGGQGAREQYF TGTGCCAGCAGCCCGAAGGGGGGACAGGGGGCGCGAGAGCAGTACTTC
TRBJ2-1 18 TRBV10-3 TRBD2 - CAISGRLAGGPDYNEQFF TGTGCCATCAGTGGAAGACTAGCGGGAGGGCCCGACTACAATGAGCAGTTCTTC
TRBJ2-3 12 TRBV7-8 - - CASSTSSPTQYF TGTGCCAGCAGCACAAGTAGTCCCACGCAGTATTTT
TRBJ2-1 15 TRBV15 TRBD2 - CATSSLRELYNEQFF TGTGCCACCAGCAGCTTGCGGGAGCTTTACAATGAGCAGTTCTTC
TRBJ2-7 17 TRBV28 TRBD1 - CASTGTGARRGVYEQYF TGTGCCAGCACAGGGACAGGCGCTAGGAGAGGGGTCTACGAGCAGTACTTC
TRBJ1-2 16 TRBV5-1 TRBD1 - CASSLPRDRGIHGYTF TGCGCCAGCAGCTTGCCCCGGGACAGGGGTATCCATGGCTACACCTTC
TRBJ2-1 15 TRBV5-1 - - CASSLVFGPNNEQFF TGCGCCAGCAGCTTGGTTTTCGGTCCTAACAATGAGCAGTTCTTC
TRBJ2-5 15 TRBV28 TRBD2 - CASGESGRGKETQYF TGTGCCAGCGGAGAGAGCGGGAGGGGGAAGGAGACCCAGTACTTC
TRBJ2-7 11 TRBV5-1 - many CASSGEYEQYF TGCGCCAGCAGCGGGGAATACGAGCAGTACTTC
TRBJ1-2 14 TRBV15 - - CATSRGERVFGYTF TGTGCCACCAGCAGAGGGGAGAGGGTTTTTGGCTACACCTTC
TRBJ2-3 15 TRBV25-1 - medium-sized CASSAQDSTTDTQYF TGTGCCAGCAGTGCCCAGGACAGTACCACAGATACGCAGTATTTT
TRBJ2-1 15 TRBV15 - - CATSRDRGPYNEQFF TGTGCCACCAGCAGAGACAGGGGCCCCTACAATGAGCAGTTCTTC
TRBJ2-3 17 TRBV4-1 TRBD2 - CASSQVASGRAPDTQYF TGCGCCAGCAGCCAAGTGGCTAGCGGGAGGGCTCCAGATACGCAGTATTTT
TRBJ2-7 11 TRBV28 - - CASSFKYEQYF TGTGCCAGCAGTTTCAAGTACGAGCAGTACTTC
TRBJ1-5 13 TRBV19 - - CASKDRSNQPQHF TGTGCCAGTAAGGACAGAAGCAATCAGCCCCAGCATTTT
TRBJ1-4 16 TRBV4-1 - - CASSQDPGVGVEKLFF TGCGCCAGCAGCCAAGATCCAGGGGTCGGGGTTGAAAAACTGTTTTTT
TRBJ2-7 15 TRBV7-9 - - CASSLSGGGGYEQYF TGTGCCAGCAGCTTATCTGGGGGAGGTGGGTACGAGCAGTACTTC
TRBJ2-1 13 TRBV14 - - CASSEGTYNEQFF TGTGCCAGCAGTGAGGGAACCTACAATGAGCAGTTCTTC
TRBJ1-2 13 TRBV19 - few CASRPPLGRGYTF TGTGCCAGTAGACCCCCGCTGGGGCGCGGCTACACCTTC
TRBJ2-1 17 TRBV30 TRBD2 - CACRLAGGLLYYNEQFF TGTGCCTGTCGACTAGCGGGAGGCTTGCTATACTACAATGAGCAGTTCTTC
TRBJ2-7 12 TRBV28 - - CATSVTSYEQYF TGTGCCACTTCCGTAACTTCCTACGAGCAGTACTTC
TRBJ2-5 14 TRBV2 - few CASSGQGFQETQYF TGTGCCAGCAGTGGGCAGGGGTTCCAAGAGACCCAGTACTTC
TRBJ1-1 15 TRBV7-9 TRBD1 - CASLPGQGASTEAFF TGTGCCAGCCTGCCCGGGCAGGGGGCGAGCACTGAAGCTTTCTTT
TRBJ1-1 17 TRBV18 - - CASSPPETSLRNTEAFF TGTGCCAGCTCACCACCGGAAACTTCGTTAAGGAACACTGAAGCTTTCTTT
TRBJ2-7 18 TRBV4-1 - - CASSQGVQGSVGSYEQYF TGCGCCAGCAGCCAAGGGGTACAGGGATCCGTGGGCTCCTACGAGCAGTACTTC
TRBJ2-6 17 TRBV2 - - CASSGRGTVSGANVLTF TGTGCCAGCAGTGGTCGAGGTACCGTTTCTGGGGCCAACGTCCTGACTTTC
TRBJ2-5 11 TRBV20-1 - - CSARAGSASHF TGCAGTGCTAGGGCGGGGTCAGCCAGCCACTTC
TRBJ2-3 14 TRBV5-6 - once CASSLSSGTDTQYF TGTGCCAGCAGCTTGTCGAGCGGCACAGATACGCAGTATTTT
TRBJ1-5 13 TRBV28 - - CASSFYSNQPQHF TGTGCCAGCAGCTTTTACAGCAATCAGCCCCAGCATTTT
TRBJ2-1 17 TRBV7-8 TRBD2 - CASSRNFVASGRNEQFF TGTGCCAGCAGCAGAAATTTTGTGGCTAGCGGGAGAAATGAGCAGTTCTTC